This T cell receptor (beta chain) was sequenced for a study of blood T cell repertoires in COVID-19. Study-wide context: PBMCs, B-cell-depleted T cells, or T cells were the source of the cDNA or gDNA that made up the material.

Original data processing: Estimates of nucleated cell counts were drawn from the amplification of reference gene primers. Method: immunoSEQ multiplex PCR; TCRdb's copy keeps in-frame clones and lacks some. V and J calls plus clone size are reproduced from that table; the DNA served to infer D and trimming. The sample includes around 150,000 clones, around 81% of them seen just once. Individuals aged roughly 18 to 100 years were recruited from about two dozen US areas. Among Cohort 3 donors, those recovered had two negative PCRs, clearance, or symptom resolution. The ends lost 4 bases at V and 7 bases at J; junction bases unmatched: 10. This CDR3 region has 15 residues. Germline loops: CDR1 MNHEY, CDR2 SMNVEV (reference sequence).

Input material: PBMCs or T cells enriched from blood (not recorded which). The chain combines TRBV27 with TRBJ2-1; 7 positions match TRBD2. This receptor was taken from a woman aged 40 to 50 who had recovered from COVID-19. CDR3 DNA sequence: TGTGCCAGCAGTTCCTGGCTCCGAGCGGGAAATGAGCAGTTCTTC. Protein: CASSSWLRAGNEQFF.